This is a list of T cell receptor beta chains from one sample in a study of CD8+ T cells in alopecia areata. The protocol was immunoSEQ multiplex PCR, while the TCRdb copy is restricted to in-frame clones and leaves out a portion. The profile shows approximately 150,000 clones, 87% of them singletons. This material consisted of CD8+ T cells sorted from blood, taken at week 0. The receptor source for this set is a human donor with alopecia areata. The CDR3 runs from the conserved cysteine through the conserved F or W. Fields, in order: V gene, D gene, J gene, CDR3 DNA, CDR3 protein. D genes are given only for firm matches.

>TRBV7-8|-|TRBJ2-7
TGTGCCAGCAGCTTATTGGGGGGCCAAACCTACGAGCAGTACTTC
CASSLLGGQTYEQYF
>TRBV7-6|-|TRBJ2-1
TGTGCCAGCAGACTTATTCAGGGTGGCAATGAGCAGTTCTTC
CASRLIQGGNEQFF
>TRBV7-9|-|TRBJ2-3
TGTGCCTATGGCGGCAATACGCAGTATTTT
CAYGGNTQYF
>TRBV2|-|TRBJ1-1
TGTGCCAGCCCAGAGGGCCGGAACACTGAAGCTTTCTTT
CASPEGRNTEAFF
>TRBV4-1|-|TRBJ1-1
TGCGCCAGCAGCCACGGTGGGAACACTGAAGCTTTCTTT
CASSHGGNTEAFF
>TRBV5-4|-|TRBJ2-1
TGTGCCAGCAGCCCACCCAGTACAGATGAGCAGTTCTTC
CASSPPSTDEQFF
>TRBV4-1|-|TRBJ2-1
TGCGCCAGCAGCCAAGGGAATGAGCAGTTCTTC
CASSQGNEQFF
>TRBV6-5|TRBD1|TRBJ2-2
TGTGCCAGCAGTTATACAGGGGGAAACACCGGGGAGCTGTTTTTT
CASSYTGGNTGELFF
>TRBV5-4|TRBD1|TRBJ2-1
TGTGCCAGCAGCTCCGGGACAGGTCCATCCTACAATGAGCAGTTCTTC
CASSSGTGPSYNEQFF
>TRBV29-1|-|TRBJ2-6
TGCAGCGTTGAGTTGTCTGGGTCTGGGGCCAACGTCCTGACTTTC
CSVELSGSGANVLTF
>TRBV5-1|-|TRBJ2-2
TGCGCCAGCAGCTTGGCAGTCGGGGACCCAGCTACCGGGGAGCTGTTTTTT
CASSLAVGDPATGELFF